A single sample is the source of the 27 T cell receptor beta chains below, sequenced in a study of blood T cell repertoires in COVID-19. Libraries were prepared by immunoSEQ multiplex PCR; TCRdb keeps only in-frame clonotypes and omits some of them. The table includes 52,000 or so clones, around 78% detected once. The sequenced sample was peripheral blood. These receptors were taken from a human donor in a cohort sampled during active COVID-19.

This clone was found a few times. The genes are TRBV7-9 and TRBJ1-5; 9 bases fit TRBD1. Losses at the gene ends were 5 bases for V and 3 bases for J; bases not matched to a gene: 8. In germline, CDR1 is SEHNR, CDR2 FQNEAQ (reference sequence). CDR3 length: 16 amino acids. CDR3 protein: CASSQSGTGNNQPQHF. CDR3 nucleotide sequence: TGTGCCAGCAGCCAGAGCGGGACAGGGAACAATCAGCCCCAGCATTTT.

The chain is built from TRBV7-3 and TRBJ2-5; maybe TRBD1 (5 bases). Germline CDR1 SGHTA, CDR2 FQGTGA. V dropped 4 bases and J dropped 5 bases, with 17 bases sitting between them. This CDR3 spans 15 amino acids. The CDR3 region is CASSSLGQGGETQYF. CDR3 nucleotides: TGTGCCAGCAGCTCCCTGGGGCAGGGTGGGGAGACCCAGTACTTC.

This clone was seen a handful of times. This chain uses TRBV15 with TRBJ1-2, with D tentatively TRBD1 (5 bases). The CDR3 covers 14 residues. The germline V and J ends were trimmed by 2 bases and 3 bases, with 10 bases remaining between them. Germline V gene sequence: CDR1 LNHNV, CDR2 YYDKDF (reference sequence). CDR3 protein: CATSRSPGYYGYTF. CDR3 sequence (DNA): TGTGCCACCAGCAGAAGTCCAGGGTACTATGGCTACACCTTC.

This chain links TRBV7-9 with TRBJ1-5; a possible D gene is TRBD1 (5 bases). Germline values: CDR1 SEHNR, CDR2 FQNEAQ (reference sequence). Trimming took off 4 bases at V and 0 bases at J, with 7 bases between the two ends. This CDR3 has 14 residues. CDR3 residues: CASSSRDSNQPQHF. The CDR3 region has the DNA TGTGCCAGCAGCTCCAGGGATAGCAATCAGCCCCAGCATTTT.

CDR3 loop: CASSRLGQGNNYGYTF. For the CDR3, the DNA is TGTGCCAGCAGCCGACTCGGACAGGGGAATAACTATGGCTACACCTTC. This chain links TRBV3-1 (or the pseudogene TRBV3-2) with TRBJ1-2, with 9 bases identical to TRBD1. CDR3 length: 16 residues. Germline values: CDR1 LGHDT, CDR2 YNNKEL (reference sequence). V dropped 4 bases and J dropped 1; count of bases not matched to a gene: 7.

This clone was counted a few times. The chain is built from TRBV7-6 and TRBJ1-6; 7 nucleotides line up with TRBD1. J was trimmed by 8 bases and V by 0 bases; bases with no gene match: 10. Germline assignment: CDR1 SGHVS and CDR2 FNYEAQ. The CDR3 has 17 amino acids. The CDR3 sequence: CASSLARWGTGDSPLHF. The CDR3 nucleotides are TGTGCCAGCAGCTTAGCCCGGTGGGGTACAGGGGATTCACCCCTCCACTTT.

V and J are TRBV5-1 and TRBJ2-7; 12 bases are shared with TRBD2. CDR3 length: 16 amino acids. Germline lookup yields CDR1 SGHRS and CDR2 YFSETQ. Trimming removed 7 bases from V and 2 bases from J; junction bases left unmatched: 10. The CDR3 sequence: CASRGGLAGGPYEQYF. CDR3 nucleotide sequence: TGCGCCAGCCGCGGGGGCCTAGCGGGGGGGCCCTACGAGCAGTACTTC.

This clone was detected a few times. V and J are TRBV29-1 and TRBJ2-2, with a weak D call TRBD1 (5 bases). Germline loops: CDR1 SQVTM, CDR2 ANQGSEA. This CDR3 comprises 12 residues. V shed 4 bases and J shed 6 bases, with 9 bases lying between them. In DNA form, the CDR3 reads TGCAGCGTTGTAGTGGGGCCCGGGGAGCTGTTTTTT. Encoded protein: CSVVVGPGELFF.

J is TRBJ2-1 and V is TRBV9; 9 bases line up with TRBD2. The CDR3 totals 16 residues. Looked up from germline, CDR1 is SGDLS and CDR2 is YYNGEE. V was clipped by 4 bases and J by 0 bases; unmatched bases: 5. The CDR3 sequence: CASSPRSGSSYNEQFF. For the CDR3, the DNA is TGTGCCAGCAGCCCCCGTAGCGGGAGCTCCTACAATGAGCAGTTCTTC.

V is TRBV7-9 and J is TRBJ2-7; 7 nucleotides align to TRBD2. Trimming cost V 3 bases and J 0 bases; bases outside gene matches: 5. This CDR3 has 15 residues. Per germline, CDR1 SEHNR and CDR2 FQNEAQ (reference sequence). The CDR3 is CASSFMGGTSYEQYF. Written as DNA, the CDR3 is TGTGCCAGCAGCTTCATGGGGGGGACCTCCTACGAGCAGTACTTC.

The chain carries TRBV7-2 and TRBJ1-2; weak D call: TRBD1 (5 bases). V lost 1 base to trimming and J lost 4 bases, with 10 bases between them. The V gene's germline CDR1 is SGHTA and CDR2 FQGNSA. This CDR3 has 14 residues. This CDR3 is CASSLDLGVYGYTF. The CDR3, as DNA: TGTGCCAGCAGCTTAGATTTAGGGGTCTATGGCTACACCTTC.

This clone was detected only a few times. The V and J genes are TRBV12-3 or TRBV12-4 and TRBJ1-2; the match to TRBD1 covers 7 bases. This CDR3 spans 12 amino acids. V gave up 5 bases and J gave up 5 bases; unmatched junction bases: 2. The CDR3 nucleotides are TGTGCCAGCAGTGAACAGGGGTATGGCTACACCTTC. This sequence encodes CASSEQGYGYTF.

The genes are TRBV9 and TRBJ1-3; D perhaps matches TRBD1 (6 bases). The CDR3 is 16 residues long. Germline CDR1 is SGDLS and CDR2 is YYNGEE. Trimming removed 4 bases at V and 2 bases at J, with 16 bases between. CDR3 bases: TGTGCCAGCAGCAGCCGGGACAACCACCCTGGAAACACCATATATTTT. Translated, it gives CASSSRDNHPGNTIYF. Supplemented by reference TRBV9 and TRBJ1-3, the full variable domain reads DSGVTQTPKHLITATGQRVTLRCSPRSGDLSVYWYQQSLDQGLQFLIQYYNGEERAKGNILERFSAQQFPDLHSELNLSSLELGDSALYFCASSSRDNHPGNTIYFGEGSWLTVV.

The V gene is TRBV6-2 or TRBV6-3, the J gene TRBJ2-5; 7 nucleotides line up with TRBD1. The CDR3 has 17 residues. V trimming: 1 base; J trimming: 1 base; junction bases outside the gene matches: 9. Germline CDR1 MNHEY, CDR2 SVGEGT. CDR3 nucleotides: TGTGCCAGCAGTTACTGGGTGACAGGGCGCACCCAAGAGACCCAGTACTTC. Translated, it gives CASSYWVTGRTQETQYF.

The V gene is TRBV3-1 (or the pseudogene TRBV3-2), the J gene TRBJ2-1, with 9 bases identical to TRBD1. Germline assignment: CDR1 LGHDT and CDR2 YNNKEL (reference sequence). The V and J ends lost 4 bases and 8 bases, in that order; junction bases with no gene match: 12. The CDR3 loop spans 16 amino acids. The CDR3 protein is CASSLEWTGVGDEQFF. CDR3 DNA: TGTGCCAGCAGCCTAGAGTGGACAGGGGTAGGGGATGAGCAGTTCTTC.

This clone appeared a few times. The chain couples TRBV7-6 to TRBJ2-7, with D unresolved. The CDR3 runs 12 residues. Germline V gives CDR1 SGHVS, CDR2 FNYEAQ. V lost 4 bases and J lost 5, with 9 bases in between. As DNA, the CDR3 is TGTGCCAGCAGCTCACCCCCGGACGAGCAGTACTTC. This sequence encodes CASSSPPDEQYF.

The chain combines TRBV7-2 with TRBJ1-4; 11 bases are a match to TRBD1. This CDR3 comprises 15 residues. Per germline, CDR1 SGHTA and CDR2 FQGNSA. The J segment lost 6 bases and the V segment lost 5 bases, leaving 5 bases of the junction unmatched. CDR3 coding DNA: TGTGCCAGCAGCAAAGGGACAGGGGGATATGAAAAACTGTTTTTT. It encodes CASSKGTGGYEKLFF.

The J gene is TRBJ2-7, the V gene TRBV12-5, with unresolved D. The CDR3 consists of 11 residues. Germline V gives CDR1 LGHNT, CDR2 FRNRAP. Trimming removed 3 bases from V and 7 bases from J, with 7 bases in between. This CDR3 reads CASGFGSEQYF. In nucleotides, the CDR3 is TGTGCTAGTGGTTTTGGCAGTGAGCAGTACTTC.

The chain uses TRBV5-6 and TRBJ1-4; a weak D match, TRBD1 (5 bases). This CDR3 spans 14 amino acids. V was clipped by 0 bases and J by 8 bases, with 11 bases between them. The germline V gene encodes CDR1 SGHDT and CDR2 YYEEEE. The CDR3 DNA reads TGTGCCAGCAGCTTGGTAGGACATCAGGAAAAACTGTTTTTT. This sequence encodes CASSLVGHQEKLFF.

This clone appeared a single time. The chain is built from TRBV18 and TRBJ1-2; perhaps TRBD1 as D (5 bases). V dropped 3 bases and J dropped 1 base, with 15 bases sitting between them. The CDR3 runs to 16 residues. Germline V CDR1 and CDR2: KGHSH, LQKENI. Written as DNA, the CDR3 is TGTGCCAGCTCACCTATGGGGCAGGGAAATAACTATGGCTACACCTTC. It yields the protein CASSPMGQGNNYGYTF. Full variable domain (missing parts from reference TRBV18 and TRBJ1-2): NAGVMQNPRHLVRRRGQEARLRCSPMKGHSHVYWYRQLPEEGLKFMVYLQKENIIDESGMPKERFSAEFPKEGPSILRIQQVVRGDSAAYFCASSPMGQGNNYGYTFGSGTRLTVV.

This chain's CDR3 is CASSTNPGLGETQYF. CDR3 DNA: TGTGCCAGCAGCACGAACCCGGGACTGGGGGAGACCCAGTACTTC. The chain joins TRBV7-6 to TRBJ2-5; D perhaps matches TRBD2 (6 bases). CDR1 and CDR2 (germline): SGHVS, FNYEAQ. With 5 bases removed from V and 5 bases from J, the gap between germline ends came to 18 bases. The CDR3 loop spans 15 amino acids.

Only one count was recorded for this clone. The V and J genes are TRBV7-2 and TRBJ2-7; no clear D. The CDR3 contains 15 residues. Between the trimmed V and J ends, which lost 4 bases and 4 bases, there was a span of 17 bases. Germline CDR1 and CDR2: SGHTA and FQGNSA. The CDR3 loop reads CASSSESGRSYEQYF. The CDR3, as DNA: TGTGCCAGCAGCTCCGAGTCGGGTAGATCTTACGAGCAGTACTTC.

The chain uses TRBV5-1 and TRBJ2-5; 11 bases fit TRBD1. The germline V gene encodes CDR1 SGHRS and CDR2 YFSETQ. The ends lost 4 bases at V and 4 bases at J; junction bases unmatched: 3. The CDR3 covers 14 residues. Written as DNA, the CDR3 is TGCGCCAGCAGCATGGACAGGGGGCGAGAGACCCAGTACTTC. This translates into CASSMDRGRETQYF. The whole variable domain, remainder taken from reference TRBV5-1 and TRBJ2-5, is KAGVTQTPRYLIKTRGQQVTLSCSPISGHRSVSWYQQTPGQGLQFLFEYFSETQRNKGNFPGRFSGRQFSNSRSEMNVSTLELGDSALYLCASSMDRGRETQYFGPGTRLLVL.

J is TRBJ2-7 and V is TRBV24-1; TRBD1 is a possible D gene (6 bases). From germline, CDR1 is KGHDR and CDR2 SFDVKD. Trimming removed 4 bases at V and 1 base at J, with 10 bases between. The CDR3 loop spans 14 amino acids. The CDR3 is CATSDQTGSYEQYF. The CDR3 nucleotides read TGTGCCACCAGTGACCAGACAGGATCCTACGAGCAGTACTTC.

This rearrangement joins TRBV18 to TRBJ2-7; 7 bases agree with TRBD1. The CDR3 is made up of 15 amino acids. Per germline, CDR1 KGHSH and CDR2 LQKENI. V trimming: 3 bases; J trimming: 0 bases; junction bases outside the gene matches: 5. The CDR3 sequence: CASSPYRDSSYEQYF. As DNA, the CDR3 is TGTGCCAGCTCACCTTACCGGGACAGCTCCTACGAGCAGTACTTC. Full variable domain (missing parts from reference TRBV18 and TRBJ2-7): NAGVMQNPRHLVRRRGQEARLRCSPMKGHSHVYWYRQLPEEGLKFMVYLQKENIIDESGMPKERFSAEFPKEGPSILRIQQVVRGDSAAYFCASSPYRDSSYEQYFGPGTRLTVT.

The rearrangement joins TRBV24-1 to TRBJ2-7, with D perhaps TRBD2 (6 bases). There are 13 residues in the CDR3. V was pared by 1 base and J by 7 bases, with 10 bases between. The germline gives CDR1 KGHDR, CDR2 SFDVKD. The CDR3 bases are TGTGCCACCAGTGATTTTCCGGGGGTGGAGCAGTACTTC. As protein: CATSDFPGVEQYF.

The J gene is TRBJ2-6, the V gene TRBV5-5; possibly TRBD1 for D (5 bases). Looked up from germline, CDR1 is SGHKS and CDR2 is YYEKEE (reference sequence). Trimming took 2 bases from V and 4 from J, leaving 10 bases between them. The CDR3 length is 15 residues. The CDR3 here is CASSLGGAGANVLTF. The CDR3 DNA reads TGTGCCAGCAGCTTAGGTGGGGCCGGGGCCAACGTCCTGACTTTC.